This TCR beta chain was recovered during a study of STAT5B mutations in CD4+ large granular lymphocyte leukemia. Study context: When available, cryopreserved cells underwent CD8+ depletion before CD4+ selection.

The CDR3 is 11 residues long. Germline CDR1 is MNHEY and CDR2 is SVGAGI. V shed 11 bases and J shed 5 bases, with 11 bases lying between them. Some clones are missing from TCRdb's copy, which holds only in-frame ones; the method was immunoSEQ multiplex PCR. Altogether 3,900 or so clones are present, approximately 77% being singletons, with the ten largest covering around 75%. What was sequenced was PBMCs. This TCR was sampled from a man between 60 and 70 years old with CD4+ T-cell large granular lymphocyte leukemia. The chain uses TRBV6-5 and TRBJ2-3; D ambiguous. CDR3 DNA: TGTGCCTCCCAGAAGGTAGATACGCAGTATTTT. Amino acids: CASQKVDTQYF.